The 9 T cell receptor beta chains in this list originate from one sample, sequenced in a study of Ad26.COV2.S vaccination and SARS-CoV-2 variants. Treatment described: over 15 received Ad26.COV2.S at low or high dose, single or two shots; roughly 5 received placebo; per-sample allocation not given. Sampling took place 63 days after the first vaccine or placebo injection. Assay: immunoSEQ multiplex PCR; the TCRdb copy retains only in-frame clones and omits some. The data show about 400,000 clones, about 83% seen once. The sample was peripheral blood, taken in a trial of Ad26.COV2.S vaccine versus placebo. Receptors originate from a person aged 18 to 59 who received the Ad26.COV2.S COVID-19 vaccine or a placebo.

About this clone itself: One junction end does not reproduce the germline sequence, and a read error may be involved. The chain is built from TRBV18 and TRBJ1-5; TRBD1 matches at 9 bases. The germline gives CDR1 KGHSH, CDR2 LQKENI. The CDR3 is 15 residues long. The CDR3 coding sequence is TGTGCCAGCTCTCCACAGGGGGCAGGCAATCAGCCCCAGCATTTT. Its translation: CASSPQGAGNQPQHF.

J is TRBJ1-5 and V is TRBV6-6, with D possibly TRBD1 on 5 matching bases. Germline loops: CDR1 MNHNY, CDR2 SVGAGI (reference sequence). V was shortened by 2 bases and J by 3 bases, with 14 bases between the two germline ends. The CDR3 length is 16 residues. CDR3 nucleotide sequence: TGTGCCAGCAGTTACCCCGACAGAAGGCCCAATCAGCCCCAGCATTTT. Amino acid sequence: CASSYPDRRPNQPQHF.

V gene TRBV18 combines with J gene TRBJ2-7; D gene uncertain. The V gene's germline CDR1 is KGHSH and CDR2 LQKENI. Trimming stripped 3 bases from V and 5 bases from J, with 14 bases between. There are 14 residues in the CDR3. CDR3 sequence reads: CASSPTVYLHEQYF. CDR3 sequence (DNA): TGTGCCAGCTCACCGACGGTTTACCTCCACGAGCAGTACTTC. The full variable domain, completed using reference TRBV18 and TRBJ2-7, is NAGVMQNPRHLVRRRGQEARLRCSPMKGHSHVYWYRQLPEEGLKFMVYLQKENIIDESGMPKERFSAEFPKEGPSILRIQQVVRGDSAAYFCASSPTVYLHEQYFGPGTRLTVT.

V gene TRBV19 combines with J gene TRBJ1-6; possible D gene TRBD1, 5 bases. With 3 bases removed from V and 7 bases from J, the gap between germline ends came to 13 bases. CDR1 LNHDA and CDR2 SQIVND come from the germline V gene (reference sequence). The CDR3 totals 15 residues. CDR3 in DNA: TGTGCCAGTAGTATGGAGAACAGGCTGAATTCACCCCTCCACTTT. It codes for CASSMENRLNSPLHF.

In this sample, this clone turned up once. The chain has TRBV21-1 and TRBJ2-7; the D call of TRBD1 is as the table states it, not checked on the DNA. TRBV21-1 is designated a pseudogene. CDR3 length equals 16 residues. The CDR3 loop reads CASSAAPGTDSHEQYF. CDR3 DNA: TGTGCCAGCAGCGCAGCTCCCGGGACAGACTCTCACGAGCAGTACTTC.

The rearrangement uses TRBV11-3 and TRBJ1-3, with no clear D. Trimming shortened V by 2 bases and J by 9 bases, and 11 bases separated the two germline ends. The CDR3 runs 13 residues. The germline CDR1 and CDR2 sequences are SGHNT and YENEEA. CDR3 loop: CASSLTAPRTIYF. CDR3 nucleotides: TGTGCCAGCAGCTTAACAGCCCCGCGCACCATATATTTT.

In its sample, this clone is medium-sized. The J gene is TRBJ2-7, the V gene TRBV6-1; 9 bases fit TRBD1. The CDR3 totals 16 residues. The trim removed 1 base at V and 1 base at J, leaving 5 bases unmatched. Germline assignment: CDR1 MNHNS and CDR2 SASEGT. In DNA form, the CDR3 reads TGTGCCAGCAGTGAAGGGGCAGGACAGGGGTCCTACGAGCAGTACTTC. Translating it yields CASSEGAGQGSYEQYF.

Here the CDR3 DNA reads TGTGCCAGCAGCCCAGGGACAGGGATCTTCACAGATACGCAGTATTTT. Its translation is CASSPGTGIFTDTQYF. J is TRBJ2-3 and V is TRBV7-2; 9 bases map to TRBD1. The CDR3 spans 16 residues. Germline V CDR1 and CDR2: SGHTA, FQGNSA. The trim removed 5 bases at V and 2 bases at J, leaving 8 bases unmatched.

The rearrangement links TRBV3-1 (or the pseudogene TRBV3-2) to TRBJ2-7; no definite D call. Germline V gives CDR1 LGHDT, CDR2 YNNKEL (reference sequence). The CDR3 contains 12 residues. Trimming removed 5 bases from V and 4 bases from J, with 9 bases in between. The DNA of the CDR3 is TGTGCCAGCAGCGCCGTTTATTACGAGCAGTACTTC. Translated, it gives CASSAVYYEQYF.